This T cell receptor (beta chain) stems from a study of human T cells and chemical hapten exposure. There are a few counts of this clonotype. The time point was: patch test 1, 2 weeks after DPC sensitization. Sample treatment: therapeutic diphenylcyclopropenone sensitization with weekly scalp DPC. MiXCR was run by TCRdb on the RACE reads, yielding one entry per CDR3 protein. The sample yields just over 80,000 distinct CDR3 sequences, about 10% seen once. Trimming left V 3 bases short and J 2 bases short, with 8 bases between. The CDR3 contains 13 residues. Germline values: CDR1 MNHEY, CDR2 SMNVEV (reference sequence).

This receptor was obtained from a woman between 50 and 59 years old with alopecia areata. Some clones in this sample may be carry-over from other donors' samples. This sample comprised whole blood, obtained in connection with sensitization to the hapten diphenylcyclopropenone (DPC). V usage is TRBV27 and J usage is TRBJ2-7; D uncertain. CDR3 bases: TGTGCCAGCAGTTTGAACGTAGCCTACGAGCAGTACTTC. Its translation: CASSLNVAYEQYF.